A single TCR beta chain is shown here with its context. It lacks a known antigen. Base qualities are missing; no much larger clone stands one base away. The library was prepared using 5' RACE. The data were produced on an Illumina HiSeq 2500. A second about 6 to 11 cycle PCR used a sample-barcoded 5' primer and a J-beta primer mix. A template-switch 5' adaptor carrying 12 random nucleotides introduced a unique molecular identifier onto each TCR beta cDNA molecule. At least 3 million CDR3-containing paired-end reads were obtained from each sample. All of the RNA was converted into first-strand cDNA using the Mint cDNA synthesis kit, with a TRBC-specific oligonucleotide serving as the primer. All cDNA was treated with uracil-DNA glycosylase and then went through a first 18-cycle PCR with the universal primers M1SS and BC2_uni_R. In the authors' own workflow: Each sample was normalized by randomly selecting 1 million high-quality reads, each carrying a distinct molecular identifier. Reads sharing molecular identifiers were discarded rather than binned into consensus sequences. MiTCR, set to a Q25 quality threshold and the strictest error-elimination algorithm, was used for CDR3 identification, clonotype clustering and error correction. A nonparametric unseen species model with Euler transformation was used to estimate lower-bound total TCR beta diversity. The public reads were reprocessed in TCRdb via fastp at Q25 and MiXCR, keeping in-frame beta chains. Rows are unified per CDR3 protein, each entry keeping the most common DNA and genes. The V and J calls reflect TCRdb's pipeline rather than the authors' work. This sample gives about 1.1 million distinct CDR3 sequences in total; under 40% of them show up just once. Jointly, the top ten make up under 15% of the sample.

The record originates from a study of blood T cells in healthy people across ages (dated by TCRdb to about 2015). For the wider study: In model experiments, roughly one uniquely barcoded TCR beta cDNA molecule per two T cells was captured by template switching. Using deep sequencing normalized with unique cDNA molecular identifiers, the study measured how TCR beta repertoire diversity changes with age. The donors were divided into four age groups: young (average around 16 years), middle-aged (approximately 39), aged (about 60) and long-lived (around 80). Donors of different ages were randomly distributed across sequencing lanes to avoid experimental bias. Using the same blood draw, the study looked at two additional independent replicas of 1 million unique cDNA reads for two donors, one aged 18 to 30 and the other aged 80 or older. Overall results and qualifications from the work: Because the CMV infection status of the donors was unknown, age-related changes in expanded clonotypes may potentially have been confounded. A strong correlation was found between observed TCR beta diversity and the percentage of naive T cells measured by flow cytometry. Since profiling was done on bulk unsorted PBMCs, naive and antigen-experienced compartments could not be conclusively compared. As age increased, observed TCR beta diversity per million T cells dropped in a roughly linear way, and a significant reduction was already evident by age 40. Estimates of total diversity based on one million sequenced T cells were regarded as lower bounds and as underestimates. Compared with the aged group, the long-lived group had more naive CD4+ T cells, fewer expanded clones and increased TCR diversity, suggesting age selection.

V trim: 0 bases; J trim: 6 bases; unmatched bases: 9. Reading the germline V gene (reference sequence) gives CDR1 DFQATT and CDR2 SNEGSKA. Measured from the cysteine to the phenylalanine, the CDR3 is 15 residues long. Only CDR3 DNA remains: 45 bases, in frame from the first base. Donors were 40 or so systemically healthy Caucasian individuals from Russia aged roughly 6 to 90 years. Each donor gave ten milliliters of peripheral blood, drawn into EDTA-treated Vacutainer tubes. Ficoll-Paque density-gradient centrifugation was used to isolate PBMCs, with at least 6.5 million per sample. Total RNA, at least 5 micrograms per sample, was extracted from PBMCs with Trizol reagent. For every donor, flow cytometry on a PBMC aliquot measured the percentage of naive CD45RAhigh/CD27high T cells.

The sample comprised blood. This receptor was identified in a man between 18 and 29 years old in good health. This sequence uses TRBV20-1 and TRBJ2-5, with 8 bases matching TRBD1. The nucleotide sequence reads TGCAGTGCTAGAGATGGGCTTGGACAGGGCAAGACCCAGTACTTC. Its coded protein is CSARDGLGQGKTQYF.